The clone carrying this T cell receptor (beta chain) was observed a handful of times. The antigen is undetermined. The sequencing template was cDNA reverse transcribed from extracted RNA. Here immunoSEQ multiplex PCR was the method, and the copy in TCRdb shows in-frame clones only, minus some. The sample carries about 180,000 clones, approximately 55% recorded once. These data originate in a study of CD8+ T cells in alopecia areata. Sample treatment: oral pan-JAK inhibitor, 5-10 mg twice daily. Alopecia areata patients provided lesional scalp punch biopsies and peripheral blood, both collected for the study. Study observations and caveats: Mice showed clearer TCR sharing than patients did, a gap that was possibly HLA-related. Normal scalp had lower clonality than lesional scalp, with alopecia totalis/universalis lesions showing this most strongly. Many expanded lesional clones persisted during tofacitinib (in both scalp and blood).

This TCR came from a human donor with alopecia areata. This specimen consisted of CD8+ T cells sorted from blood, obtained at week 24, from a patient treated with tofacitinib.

The CDR3 region has the DNA TGTGCCAGCAGGGCTAAACCCTATAATTCACCCCTCCACTTT. Its translation: CASRAKPYNSPLHF. This sequence joins TRBV2 and TRBJ1-6; D gene ambiguous. Trimming took 6 bases from V and 2 from J, leaving 8 bases between them. Germline CDR1 reads SNHLY; CDR2 reads FYNNEI. CDR3 length: 14 amino acids.